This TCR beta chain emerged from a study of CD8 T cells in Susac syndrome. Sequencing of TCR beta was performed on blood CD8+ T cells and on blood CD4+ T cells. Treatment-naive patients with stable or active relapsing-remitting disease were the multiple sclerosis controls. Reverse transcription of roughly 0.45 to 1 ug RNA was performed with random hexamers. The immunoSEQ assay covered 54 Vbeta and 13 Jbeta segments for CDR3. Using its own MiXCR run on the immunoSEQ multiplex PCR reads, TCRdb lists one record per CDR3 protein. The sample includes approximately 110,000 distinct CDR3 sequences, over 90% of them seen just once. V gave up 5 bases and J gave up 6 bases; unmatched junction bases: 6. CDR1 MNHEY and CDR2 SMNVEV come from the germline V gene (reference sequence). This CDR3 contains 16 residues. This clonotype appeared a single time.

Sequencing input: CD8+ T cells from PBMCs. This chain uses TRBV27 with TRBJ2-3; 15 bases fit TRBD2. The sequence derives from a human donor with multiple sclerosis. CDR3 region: CASSPGTSGRRDTQYF. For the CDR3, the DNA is TGTGCCAGCAGTCCCGGGACTAGCGGGAGGAGGGATACGCAGTATTTT.